This T cell receptor (beta chain) originates from a study of monozygotic twins with inflammatory bowel disease. The study's findings and limits: Separate T cell subtypes could not be resolved from one another.

Germline V gene lookup returns CDR1 ENHRY and CDR2 SYGVKD. This CDR3 comprises 17 residues. In the case of this clonotype: Its antigen is not known.

Whole blood that had not undergone T cell sorting provided the isolated total RNA. UMIs that included a 6-nucleotide sample barcode were added by template switching, which took place during cDNA synthesis. TCRdb derives one entry per CDR3 protein from the 5' RACE reads, leaving out DNA. The specimen's table records more than 75,000 distinct CDR3 sequences. The chain carries TRBV10-3 and TRBJ1-5; the TCRdb call, TRBD1, lacks DNA for checking. Sequencing was carried out using blood. The TCR comes from a human donor with ulcerative colitis or Crohn's disease, or a healthy co-twin of an affected twin (not recorded which). CDR3: CATARGGQRGSNQPQHF.